These T cell receptor beta chains were read from a single sample in a study of blood T cell repertoires in COVID-19. The repertoire was sequenced with immunoSEQ multiplex PCR; TCRdb's copy has only in-frame clones and lacks some. The repertoire includes 150,000 or so clones, about four fifths of them detected once, and approximately 10% sits in the top ten. The material sequenced was PBMCs or T cells enriched from blood (not recorded which). The receptor set was obtained from a man aged 45-60 years who had recovered from COVID-19. CDR3s include the opening cysteine and the closing phenylalanine or tryptophan. D genes are given only for firm matches. Clone size is stated in some rows and not others, as once, few, many or a class when expanded.

>TRBD1|TRBJ1-2|TRBV3-1/TRBV3-2|NA
TGTGCCAGCAGTCGCGTCAGGGGGCTTTATGGCTACACCTTC
CASSRVRGLYGYTF
>TRBD2|TRBJ2-2|TRBV5-1|few
TGCGCCAGCAGCAGCGGACTAGCGGGGGGGCGAACCGGGGAGCTGTTTTTT
CASSSGLAGGRTGELFF
>NA|TRBJ2-5|TRBV5-1|NA
TGCGCCAGCAGCTTGGTGGGGGGAGGAGAGACCCAGTACTTC
CASSLVGGGETQYF
>TRBD1|TRBJ2-1|TRBV28|once
TGTGCCAGCAGTCCCCCGGGACAGGGGCTTTACAATGAGCAGTTCTTC
CASSPPGQGLYNEQFF
>TRBD1|TRBJ2-3|TRBV5-1|NA
TGCGCCAGCAGCTCCGGGACAGCAACAGATACGCAGTATTTT
CASSSGTATDTQYF
>NA|TRBJ1-5|TRBV30|NA
TGTGCCTGGGCTACGGGACTAAGCAATCAGCCCCAGCATTTT
CAWATGLSNQPQHF
>TRBD1|TRBJ2-1|TRBV9|NA
TGTGCCAGCAGCGTAGAGGGGACAGCTAATGAGCAGTTCTTC
CASSVEGTANEQFF
>NA|TRBJ2-3|TRBV5-4|NA
TGTGCCAGCAGCCGGGACAAGGCTACGCAGTATTTT
CASSRDKATQYF
>TRBD2|TRBJ2-2|TRBV27|NA
TGTGCCAGCACGCTTTGGGGGAGCGGGGGTGAAGTCGGGGAGCTGTTTTTT
CASTLWGSGGEVGELFF
>NA|TRBJ2-2|TRBV9|NA
TGTGCCAGCAGCTTAGGGACTTCCGGGGAGCTGTTTTTT
CASSLGTSGELFF
>TRBD1|TRBJ1-5|TRBV28|NA
TGTGCCAGCGGGACAGGGAATCAGCCCCAGCATTTT
CASGTGNQPQHF
>NA|TRBJ1-5|TRBV7-6|NA
TGTGCCAGCAGCTTAGAAGCAGGGGTCAATCAGCCCCAGCATTTT
CASSLEAGVNQPQHF
>TRBD2|TRBJ2-1|TRBV2|NA
TGTGCCAGCAATCTATTTATAGGACTAGCGGGGGGGGAGTTCTTC
CASNLFIGLAGGEFF
>TRBD2|TRBJ2-3|TRBV30|medium-sized
TGTGCCTGGAGTGGGGCTAGCGGGGAAGATACGCAGTATTTT
CAWSGASGEDTQYF
>NA|TRBJ1-5|TRBV5-6|once
TGTGCCAGCAGCTTATCCAGGGATCAGCCCCAGCATTTT
CASSLSRDQPQHF
>TRBD1|TRBJ2-7|TRBV5-1|NA
TGCGCCAGCAGCTTGGAGGGACAGATCTCCGAGCAGTACTTC
CASSLEGQISEQYF
>NA|TRBJ2-1|TRBV3-1/TRBV3-2|NA
TGTGCCAGCAGCCAAGAGCGGGGAACCGCTGGCAATGAGCAGTTCTTC
CASSQERGTAGNEQFF
>TRBD2|TRBJ2-7|TRBV2|NA
TGTGCCAGCAGTGAGGGACTAGCGGGGGGCCTCTACGAGCAGTACTTC
CASSEGLAGGLYEQYF
>TRBD1|TRBJ1-6|TRBV6-5|NA
TGTGCCAGCAGTTACGCATTGGACAGGGGTGATTCACCCCTCCACTTT
CASSYALDRGDSPLHF
>NA|TRBJ2-1|TRBV7-3|NA
TGTGCCAGCAGCTTAGACTCGAGCTCCTACAATGAGCAGTTCTTC
CASSLDSSSYNEQFF
>NA|TRBJ1-6|TRBV6-5|NA
TGTGCCAGCAGTTACTCCCCAGGGCTTGGGCCGCCCCTCCACTTT
CASSYSPGLGPPLHF
>NA|TRBJ1-6|TRBV5-4|NA
TGTGCCAGCCGTTTAGAGGGCGATAATTCACCCCTCCACTTT
CASRLEGDNSPLHF
>TRBD2|TRBJ2-3|TRBV9|once
TGTGCCAGCAGCGTCGACGGGGGGACTACCACAGATACGCAGTATTTT
CASSVDGGTTTDTQYF
>NA|TRBJ2-7|TRBV12-5|NA
TGTGCTAGTGGCAGCGGTTGGGGCGAGCAGTACTTC
CASGSGWGEQYF
>NA|TRBJ2-2|TRBV4-1|NA
TGCGCCAGCAGGACACCTGGGACCGGGGAGCTGTTTTTT
CASRTPGTGELFF
>NA|TRBJ1-1|TRBV18|NA
TGTGCCAGCTCACCGGGGACAAGGAGTTTTGAGATGAATACTGAAGCTTTCTTT
CASSPGTRSFEMNTEAFF
>NA|TRBJ2-1|TRBV6-6|few
TGTGCCAGCACTCTTCAAGCAGGGGAGCAGTTCTTC
CASTLQAGEQFF
>NA|TRBJ2-4|TRBV5-4|NA
TGTGCCAGCAGCGCGCGCGGTCCAGGGGAGGGAAACATTCAGTACTTC
CASSARGPGEGNIQYF
>TRBD1|TRBJ1-4|TRBV5-1|NA
TGCGCCAGCACCCAAGCCGACAGGGTCAGTGAAAAACTGTTTTTT
CASTQADRVSEKLFF
>NA|TRBJ1-3|TRBV10-1|NA
TGCGCCAGCAGTGAGAACAGGCAATCTGGAAACACCATATATTTT
CASSENRQSGNTIYF
>TRBD1|TRBJ2-7|TRBV28|NA
TGTGCCAGCAGCCTCCAGGGGGCGGGTTCCTACGAGCAGTACTTC
CASSLQGAGSYEQYF
>TRBD1|TRBJ2-3|TRBV4-1|NA
TGCGCCAGCAGCCAAGATGGGACAGAACGAGATACGCAGTATTTT
CASSQDGTERDTQYF
>NA|TRBJ1-1|TRBV6-5|NA
TGTGCCAGCCAGGGGAACACTGAAGCTTTCTTT
CASQGNTEAFF
>TRBD2|TRBJ2-1|TRBV30|NA
TGTGCCTGGAGTGTACAAGCGGGGGTGTACAATGAGCAGTTCTTC
CAWSVQAGVYNEQFF
>NA|TRBJ1-1|TRBV19|NA
TGTGCCAGTAGTATATATGGCCCCACCATGAACACTGAAGCTTTCTTT
CASSIYGPTMNTEAFF
>TRBD1|TRBJ2-7|TRBV7-2|once
TGTGCCAGCAGCTTCGGGACAGGGAGGGACGAGCAGTACTTC
CASSFGTGRDEQYF
>TRBD2|TRBJ2-6|TRBV9|NA
TGTGCCAGCAGCGATGGAGCGGGACCTATCTCTGGGGCCAACGTCCTGACTTTC
CASSDGAGPISGANVLTF
>NA|TRBJ2-2|TRBV19|NA
TGTGCCAGTGGCAGGCTGGCGAACACCGGGGAGCTGTTTTTT
CASGRLANTGELFF
>TRBD1|TRBJ2-7|TRBV27|NA
TGTGCCAGCAGTAAACAGGGGGGATACGAGCAGTACTTC
CASSKQGGYEQYF
>NA|TRBJ2-2|TRBV3-1/TRBV3-2|NA
TGTGCCAGCAGCCAAGTGGGGGGGAACACCGGGGAGCTGTTTTTT
CASSQVGGNTGELFF
>TRBD1|TRBJ1-5|TRBV7-8|NA
TGTGCCAGCAGCCATAGACAGGGGGTTGGAGGGCAGCCCCAGCATTTT
CASSHRQGVGGQPQHF
>NA|TRBJ2-7|TRBV6-1|NA
TGTGCCAGCAGTGAGGGACTTCTCTCCTACGAGCAGTACTTC
CASSEGLLSYEQYF